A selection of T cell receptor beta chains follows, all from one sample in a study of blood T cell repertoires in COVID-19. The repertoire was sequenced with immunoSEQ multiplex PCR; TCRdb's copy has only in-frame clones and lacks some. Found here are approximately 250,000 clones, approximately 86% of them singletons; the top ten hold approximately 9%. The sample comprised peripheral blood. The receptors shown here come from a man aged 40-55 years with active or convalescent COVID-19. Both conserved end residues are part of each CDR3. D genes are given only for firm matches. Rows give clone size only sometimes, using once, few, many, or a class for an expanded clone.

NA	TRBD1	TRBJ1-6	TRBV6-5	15	CASRRTGEGNSPLHF	TGTGCCAGCAGACGGACAGGGGAGGGTAATTCACCCCTCCACTTT
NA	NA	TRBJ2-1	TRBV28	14	CASSSWTAYNEQFF	TGTGCCAGCAGTTCCTGGACAGCCTACAATGAGCAGTTCTTC
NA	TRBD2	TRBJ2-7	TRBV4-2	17	CASSQGPERERPYEQYF	TGTGCCAGCAGCCAAGGCCCCGAGCGGGAGAGACCCTACGAGCAGTACTTC
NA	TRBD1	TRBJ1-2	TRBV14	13	CASSSTGVDGYTF	TGTGCCAGCAGCTCGACAGGGGTTGATGGCTACACCTTC
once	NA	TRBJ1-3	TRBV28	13	CATNNIQGNTIYF	TGTGCCACCAACAATATACAGGGAAACACCATATATTTT
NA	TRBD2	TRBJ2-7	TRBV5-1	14	CASSSTSGIYEQYF	TGCGCCAGCAGCTCGACTAGCGGGATTTACGAGCAGTACTTC
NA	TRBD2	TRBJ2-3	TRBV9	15	CASSVRTSGTDTQYF	TGTGCCAGCAGCGTCCGGACTAGCGGCACAGATACGCAGTATTTT
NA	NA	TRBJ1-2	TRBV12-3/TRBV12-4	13	CASSWAGMGGYTF	TGTGCCAGCAGTTGGGCAGGGATGGGTGGCTACACCTTC
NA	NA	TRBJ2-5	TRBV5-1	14	CASSLGGPEETQYF	TGCGCCAGCAGCTTGGGCGGTCCGGAAGAGACCCAGTACTTC
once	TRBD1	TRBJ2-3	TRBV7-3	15	CASSLSTGGGHTQYF	TGTGCCAGCAGCTTATCGACAGGGGGCGGGCATACGCAGTATTTT
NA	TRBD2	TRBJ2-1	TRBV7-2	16	CASSLAGGLVYNEQFF	TGTGCCAGCAGCTTAGCGGGGGGACTAGTCTACAATGAGCAGTTCTTC
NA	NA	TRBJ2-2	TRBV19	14	CASNLGQGPGELFF	TGTGCCAGTAATCTGGGACAAGGCCCCGGGGAGCTGTTTTTT
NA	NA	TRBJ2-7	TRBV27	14	CASSFWESGKEQYF	TGTGCCAGCAGTTTTTGGGAGTCAGGAAAGGAGCAGTACTTC
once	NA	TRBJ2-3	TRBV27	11	CASIRSGTQYF	TGTGCCAGCATCCGATCGGGGACGCAGTATTTT
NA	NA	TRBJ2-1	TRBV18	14	CASSPDSGLNEQFF	TGTGCCAGCTCACCAGATAGCGGCCTCAATGAGCAGTTCTTC
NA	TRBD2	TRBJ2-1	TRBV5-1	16	CASRPLSGGAGNEQFF	TGCGCCAGCAGGCCCCTCAGCGGGGGGGCGGGGAATGAGCAGTTCTTC
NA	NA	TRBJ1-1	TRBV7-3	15	CASSRSRQSSAEAFF	TGTGCCAGCAGCAGGAGCAGACAGAGTTCGGCTGAAGCTTTCTTT
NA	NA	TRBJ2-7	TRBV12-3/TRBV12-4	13	CASSLDSSRGQNF	TGTGCCAGCAGTTTAGATTCCTCCCGCGGGCAGAACTTC
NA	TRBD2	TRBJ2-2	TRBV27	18	CASSSAAGGSPNTGELFF	TGTGCCAGCAGTTCGGCGGCGGGAGGATCCCCAAACACCGGGGAGCTGTTTTTT
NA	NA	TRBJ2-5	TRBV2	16	CASSASGAARQETQYF	TGTGCCAGCAGTGCTTCTGGGGCAGCGCGGCAAGAGACCCAGTACTTC
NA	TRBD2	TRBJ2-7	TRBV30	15	CAWWGAGGRVDEQYF	TGTGCCTGGTGGGGGGCGGGGGGGCGGGTCGACGAGCAGTACTTC
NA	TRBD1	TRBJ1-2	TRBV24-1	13	CATMDREDDGYTF	TGTGCCACCATGGACAGGGAGGACGATGGCTACACCTTC
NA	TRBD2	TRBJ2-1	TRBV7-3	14	CASSLSGRGNEQFF	TGTGCCAGCAGCTTAAGCGGGAGGGGGAATGAGCAGTTCTTC
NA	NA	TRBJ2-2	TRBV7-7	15	CASSPTTGHTGELFF	TGTGCTAGCAGCCCAACTACAGGGCACACCGGGGAGCTGTTTTTT
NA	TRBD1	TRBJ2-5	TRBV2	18	CASSEAGFSRQGQETQYF	TGTGCCAGCAGTGAAGCAGGATTCTCGAGACAGGGGCAAGAGACCCAGTACTTC
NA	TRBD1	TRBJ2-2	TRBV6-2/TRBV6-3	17	CASSPLRTGENTGELFF	TGTGCCAGCAGCCCTCTTAGGACAGGGGAGAACACCGGGGAGCTGTTTTTT
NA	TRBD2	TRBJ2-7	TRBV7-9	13	CAGGTSGAYEQYF	TGTGCCGGGGGGACTAGCGGTGCCTACGAGCAGTACTTC
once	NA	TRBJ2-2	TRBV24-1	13	CATSDLLFGELFF	TGTGCCACCAGTGATTTGCTTTTCGGGGAGCTGTTTTTT
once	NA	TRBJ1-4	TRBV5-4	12	CASSLTGGKLFF	TGTGCCAGCAGTTTAACCGGGGGAAAACTGTTTTTT
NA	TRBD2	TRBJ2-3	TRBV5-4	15	CASSFRAGERNTQYF	TGTGCCAGCAGCTTCAGAGCGGGAGAAAGGAATACGCAGTATTTT
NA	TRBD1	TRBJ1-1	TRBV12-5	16	CASGFGTGMRNTEAFF	TGTGCTAGTGGTTTTGGGACAGGGATGAGGAACACTGAAGCTTTCTTT
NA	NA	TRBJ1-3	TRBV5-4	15	CASSLSPDRGNTIYF	TGTGCCAGCAGCTTGTCTCCAGATCGAGGAAACACCATATATTTT
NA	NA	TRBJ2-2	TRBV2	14	CASKETANTGELFF	TGTGCCAGCAAGGAGACAGCGAACACCGGGGAGCTGTTTTTT
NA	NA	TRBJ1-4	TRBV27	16	CASSSIRGDEGEKLFF	TGTGCCAGCAGTTCCATCCGGGGGGATGAGGGGGAAAAACTGTTTTTT
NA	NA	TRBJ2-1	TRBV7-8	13	CASSLLGGMEQFF	TGTGCCAGCAGCTTATTAGGCGGAATGGAGCAGTTCTTC
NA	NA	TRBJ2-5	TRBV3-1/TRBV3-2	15	CASSQDRASYETQYF	TGTGCCAGCAGCCAAGATCGCGCTAGCTATGAGACCCAGTACTTC
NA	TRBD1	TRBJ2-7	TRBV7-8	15	CASTLGQGLPYEQYF	TGTGCCAGCACCCTTGGACAGGGCCTCCCATACGAGCAGTACTTC
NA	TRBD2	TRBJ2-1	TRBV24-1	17	CATSDLSGTSAYNEQFF	TGTGCCACCAGTGATTTATCCGGGACTAGCGCTTACAATGAGCAGTTCTTC
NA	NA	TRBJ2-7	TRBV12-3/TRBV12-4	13	CASNLGSSYEQYF	TGTGCCAGCAATCTAGGAAGCTCCTACGAGCAGTACTTC
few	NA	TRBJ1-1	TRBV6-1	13	CASSEDRDGEAFF	TGTGCCAGCAGTGAAGACAGGGATGGTGAAGCTTTCTTT